One and the same sample provided the 9 T cell receptor beta chains below, sequenced in a study of identifying expanded T cells in peripheral blood (dated 2019 in TCRdb). The receptor library was made with the immunoSEQ multiplex PCR assay. Not all clones reach the TCRdb copy of this immuneACCESS table, which keeps in-frame sequences only. Checked studies attribute under half of the gap to unresolved V genes and leave the rest unexplained. A total of some 54,000 clones appear in this sample, 82% of them only once. Together, the top ten hold approximately 14% of the sample. Sequences were obtained from blood. These receptors came from a person aged 18-70 years in good health.

This rearrangement joins TRBV11-2 to TRBJ1-1; D is uncertain. The germline V gene encodes CDR1 SGHAT and CDR2 FQNNGV. Between the trimmed V and J ends, which lost 2 bases and 1 base, there was a span of 5 bases. This CDR3 has 13 residues. CDR3 DNA: TGTGCCAGCAGCTTAAACGGGAACACTGAAGCTTTCTTT. Its protein product is CASSLNGNTEAFF. The full variable domain, its missing parts supplied by reference TRBV11-2 and TRBJ1-1, is EAGVAQSPRYKIIEKRQSVAFWCNPISGHATLYWYQQILGQGPKLLIQFQNNGVVDDSQLPKDRFSAERLKGVDSTLKIQPAKLEDSAVYLCASSLNGNTEAFFGQGTRLTVV.

The J gene is TRBJ2-3, the V gene TRBV27, with TRBD2 matching 11 bases. The CDR3 contains 16 residues. The V gene end was trimmed by 5 bases and the J gene end by 1 base; junction bases not matched to a gene: 5. Germline CDR1 and CDR2: MNHEY and SMNVEV (reference sequence). In nucleotides, the CDR3 is TGTGCCAGCAGTCTTGGACTAGCGGGTGGCACAGATACGCAGTATTTT. This gives the protein CASSLGLAGGTDTQYF.

The chain has TRBV7-8 and TRBJ2-5; D unclear. V lost 2 bases to trimming and J lost 2 bases, with 3 bases between them. CDR3 length: 12 amino acids. CDR1 is SGHVS and CDR2 is FQNEAQ in the germline V gene. CDR3 residues: CASSLNQETQYF. The CDR3 coding sequence is TGTGCCAGCAGCTTAAATCAAGAGACCCAGTACTTC.

This clone was seen only once. This chain uses TRBV5-1 with TRBJ2-7; 8 nucleotides agree with TRBD1. The CDR3 loop spans 15 amino acids. Germline values: CDR1 SGHRS, CDR2 YFSETQ. After removal of 0 bases from V and 2 bases from J, the junction contained 4 bases not matched to a gene. The CDR3 nucleotides read TGCGCCAGCAGCTTGGCGCCAGGGGGCACCTACGAGCAGTACGTC. It yields the protein CASSLAPGGTYEQYV.

V usage is TRBV7-9 and J usage is TRBJ1-1; TRBD1 is a possible D gene (5 bases). Germline V CDR1 and CDR2: SEHNR, FQNEAQ (reference sequence). CDR3 length equals 12 residues. Trimming took 5 bases from V and 7 from J, leaving 11 bases between them. CDR3 nucleotides: TGTGCCAGCAGCCTTCGACAGAATGAAGCTTTCTTT. Translating gives CASSLRQNEAFF.

The rearrangement uses TRBV11-2 and TRBJ2-7; D tentatively fits TRBD1 or TRBD2 (5 bases each). This CDR3 region has 16 residues. Germline CDR1 reads SGHAT; CDR2 reads FQNNGV. Trimming removed 3 bases from V and 9 bases from J, with 24 bases in between. CDR3 region: CASSFVTRRGSVWQYF. CDR3 DNA: TGTGCCAGCAGCTTCGTCACTAGAAGGGGCTCGGTTTGGCAGTACTTC.

The genes are TRBV19 and TRBJ1-2, with D tentatively TRBD1 (5 bases). From germline, CDR1 is LNHDA and CDR2 SQIVND (reference sequence). The CDR3 has 16 residues. V gave up 5 bases and J gave up 2 bases, with 18 bases separating them. The CDR3 loop is CASSVRDALRNYGYTF. Here the CDR3 DNA reads TGTGCCAGTAGTGTCCGGGACGCCCTGCGAAACTATGGCTACACCTTC.

The genes are TRBV11-1 and TRBJ1-2, with TRBD1 matching 7 bases. There are 15 residues in the CDR3. The ends lost 4 bases at V and 7 bases at J; junction bases unmatched: 12. CDR1 and CDR2 from the germline V gene are SGHAT and FQDESV (reference sequence). The CDR3 here is CASSSTRQGVSGYTF. CDR3 sequence (DNA): TGTGCCAGCAGCTCGACAAGACAGGGAGTGAGTGGCTACACCTTC.

The chain uses TRBV6-1 and TRBJ1-5; D remains unclear. The germline V gene has CDR1 MNHNS and CDR2 SASEGT. This CDR3 region has 15 residues. Trimming stripped 0 bases from V and 2 bases from J, with 8 bases between. The CDR3 sequence is CASSEASWGNQPQHF. CDR3 nucleotides: TGTGCCAGCAGTGAAGCGAGCTGGGGCAATCAGCCCCAGCATTTT.